The 7 T cell receptor beta chains presented below share a single source sample, sequenced in a study of blood T cell repertoires in COVID-19. Assay: immunoSEQ multiplex PCR; the TCRdb copy retains only in-frame clones and omits some. The sample has 350,000 to 450,000 clones, 70% to 90% seen once. The specimen sequenced was peripheral blood. The receptors come from a human donor in a cohort sampled during active COVID-19.

V gene TRBV6-5 combines with J gene TRBJ1-1; D call uncertain. The germline V gene encodes CDR1 MNHEY and CDR2 SVGAGI. Trimming took off 0 bases at V and 4 bases at J, with 12 bases between the two ends. The CDR3 runs 15 residues. CDR3 bases: TGTGCCAGCAGTTACTCGAGGGCAGGTACCACTGAAGCTTTCTTT. Protein: CASSYSRAGTTEAFF.

V gene TRBV27 combines with J gene TRBJ1-1; possibly TRBD1 for D (5 bases). V lost 3 bases and J lost 1, with 6 bases in between. This CDR3 comprises 13 residues. Germline V gene data show CDR1 as MNHEY and CDR2 as SMNVEV (reference sequence). The chain's CDR3 is CASSFGQNTEAFF. DNA for the CDR3: TGTGCCAGCAGTTTTGGACAGAACACTGAAGCTTTCTTT.

The chain links TRBV7-9 to TRBJ2-2; 12 positions match TRBD1. The length of the CDR3 is 18 residues. Trimming took 3 bases from V and 2 from J; bases not matched to a gene: 7. The germline V gene encodes CDR1 SEHNR and CDR2 FQNEAQ (reference sequence). As DNA, the CDR3 is TGTGCCAGCAGCTTTCCGGGACAGGGGGCGGTTAACACCGGGGAGCTGTTTTTT. It encodes CASSFPGQGAVNTGELFF.

The chain recombines TRBV11-2 with TRBJ2-1; weak D call: TRBD2 (6 bases). With 0 bases removed from V and 7 bases from J, the gap between germline ends came to 7 bases. In germline, CDR1 is SGHAT, CDR2 FQNNGV. The CDR3 runs 13 residues. CDR3 nucleotides: TGTGCCAGCAGCTTAGATCTAGCGAATGAGCAGTTCTTC. This gives the protein CASSLDLANEQFF.

This chain connects TRBV2 to TRBJ2-5; a weak D match, TRBD2 (6 bases). CDR3 length equals 14 residues. V was cut by 6 bases and J by 1 base, with 12 bases left in between. The germline gives CDR1 SNHLY, CDR2 FYNNEI. The CDR3 is CASSPRDFQETQYF. The CDR3 coding sequence is TGTGCCAGCAGCCCTCGGGACTTCCAAGAGACCCAGTACTTC.

In DNA form, the CDR3 reads TGTGCCAGCAGCCCTAGGGGACAGGAAGTTAAGGAGCAGTACTTC. Its translation is CASSPRGQEVKEQYF. The V gene is TRBV7-8, the J gene TRBJ2-7; 8 bases agree with TRBD1. V was pared by 5 bases and J by 7 bases, with 13 bases of the junction left unmatched. The CDR3 is made up of 15 amino acids. Germline CDR1 SGHVS, CDR2 FQNEAQ.

This clone has a single count. Other DNA sequences in this sample translate to the same CDR3. The chain links TRBV5-1 to TRBJ2-5, with D perhaps matching TRBD1 (5 bases). The germline V and J ends were trimmed by 0 bases and 2 bases, with 11 bases remaining between them. CDR3 length: 15 amino acids. Germline V gene lookup returns CDR1 SGHRS and CDR2 YFSETQ. In DNA, the CDR3 is TGCGCCAGCAGCTTGGGAGGCAGGGATCAAGAGACCCAGTACTTC. Translated: CASSLGGRDQETQYF.